Following are 16 T cell receptor beta chains from one sample sequenced in a study of blood T cell repertoires in COVID-19. Only in-frame clones appear in the TCRdb table, and some are missing; sequencing was by immunoSEQ multiplex PCR. The table records 310,000 or so clones, 80% to 90% of them present only once. Sequenced: peripheral blood. All receptors come from a man between 18 and 35 years old who had recovered from COVID-19.

The chain uses TRBV18 and TRBJ2-5, with 8 bases identical to TRBD1. CDR3 size: 16 residues. Trimming removed 2 bases from V and 5 bases from J; junction bases left unmatched: 10. Germline V lookup: CDR1 KGHSH, CDR2 LQKENI. CDR3: CASSPSDRVGRETQYF. In DNA form, the CDR3 reads TGTGCCAGCTCACCATCGGACAGGGTAGGACGGGAGACCCAGTACTTC.

The gene calls are TRBV6-1 and TRBJ1-1, with D uncertain. The CDR3 totals 16 residues. V gave up 3 bases and J gave up 1 base, with 15 bases separating them. Germline loops: CDR1 MNHNS, CDR2 SASEGT. This chain's CDR3 is CASSEPAGVSNTEAFF. CDR3 coding DNA: TGTGCCAGCAGTGAGCCGGCCGGGGTTTCGAACACTGAAGCTTTCTTT.

This sequence joins TRBV18 and TRBJ2-2, with 7 positions matching TRBD1. CDR3 length: 14 amino acids. Germline V gene sequence: CDR1 KGHSH, CDR2 LQKENI. J lost 1 base, V lost 7 bases, and 3 bases had no gene match. CDR3 DNA sequence: TGTGCCAGCTTCGACAGGGAGAACACCGGGGAGCTGTTTTTT. Translating it yields CASFDRENTGELFF.

The rearrangement joins TRBV24-1 to TRBJ1-2; D uncertain. CDR3 length equals 14 residues. Germline V gene data show CDR1 as KGHDR and CDR2 as SFDVKD. Trimming shortened V by 2 bases and J by 2 bases, and 8 bases separated the two germline ends. The CDR3 sequence: CATSDSSGNYGYTF. The DNA of the CDR3 is TGTGCCACCAGTGATTCTAGTGGAAACTATGGCTACACCTTC.

In its sample, this clone was seen once. The rearrangement links TRBV10-3 to TRBJ2-7, with 10 bases matching TRBD1. This CDR3 comprises 16 residues. V shed 1 base and J 1 base; nucleotides not matched to a gene: 4. CDR1 is ENHRY and CDR2 is SYGVKD in the germline V gene. The CDR3 nucleotides read TGTGCCATCAGTGAGTTGCCGGGACAGGGGTCCTACGAGCAGTACTTC. Translating gives CAISELPGQGSYEQYF.

This clone was observed a single time. The chain couples TRBV20-1 to TRBJ1-3; D remains unclear. This CDR3 is built from 13 residues. Germline-derived CDR1 and CDR2 are DFQATT and SNEGSKA (reference sequence). V lost 3 bases to trimming and J lost 0 bases, with 6 bases between them. DNA of the CDR3: TGCAGTGCTAGTCCGGGCTCTGGAAACACCATATATTTT. This sequence encodes CSASPGSGNTIYF.

The CDR3 coding sequence is TGCGCCAGCAGCCAAGATAGGGGGCGAAGCACTGAAGCTTTCTTT. Encoded protein: CASSQDRGRSTEAFF. The chain is built from TRBV4-1 and TRBJ1-1, with 7 bases lining up with TRBD1. This CDR3 region has 15 residues. V shed 0 bases, J shed 4 bases, and the junction held 5 bases outside the gene matches. Germline V gene lookup returns CDR1 MGHRA and CDR2 YSYEKL.

The chain carries TRBV7-2 and TRBJ2-7; D remains ambiguous. The CDR3 extends over 14 amino acids. CDR1 and CDR2 from the germline V gene are SGHTA and FQGNSA. Trimming pared 5 bases from V and 4 bases from J, leaving 15 bases between. As DNA, the CDR3 is TGTGCCAGCAGCCGTTCGGCAGGTTGGTACGAGCAGTACTTC. Residues: CASSRSAGWYEQYF.

This clone was counted only a few times. The chain is built from TRBV4-2 and TRBJ2-1, with 8 bases fitting TRBD2. Trimming removed 5 bases from V and 8 bases from J; junction bases left unmatched: 8. Germline V gives CDR1 LGHNA, CDR2 YNFKEQ. The CDR3 is made up of 14 amino acids. DNA of the CDR3: TGTGCCAGCAGCAACAAGGGGCGGGAGGATGAGCAGTTCTTC. This codes for CASSNKGREDEQFF.

The chain joins TRBV7-8 to TRBJ2-2; TRBD1 might be the D (6 bases). V was clipped by 4 bases and J by 2 bases, with 11 bases between them. The CDR3 covers 15 residues. Germline values: CDR1 SGHVS, CDR2 FQNEAQ. Here the CDR3 reads CASSWGRGNTGELFF. In DNA, the CDR3 is TGTGCCAGCAGCTGGGGCAGGGGAAACACCGGGGAGCTGTTTTTT.

The rearrangement uses TRBV7-2 and TRBJ1-1; D is ambiguous. Trimming cost V 5 bases and J 7 bases, with 20 bases left between them. CDR1 is SGHTA and CDR2 is FQGNSA in the germline V gene. The CDR3 loop spans 15 amino acids. In DNA, the CDR3 is TGTGCCAGCAGCCCACCCCCAGGCCTGCTAAATGAAGCTTTCTTT. Protein: CASSPPPGLLNEAFF.

The chain uses TRBV13 and TRBJ2-5; TRBD2 agrees at 9 bases. The ends lost 5 bases at V and 5 bases at J; junction bases unmatched: 15. Germline CDR1 and CDR2: PRHDT and FYEKMQ (reference sequence). CDR3 size: 17 residues. The DNA of the CDR3 is TGTGCCAGCAGCCGGGGACTAGCCGTTAATAGGCTGGAGACCCAGTACTTC. Its protein is CASSRGLAVNRLETQYF.

The V call is TRBV6-2 or TRBV6-3, the J call TRBJ2-3; 7 bases are shared with TRBD1. The CDR3 runs to 15 residues. Germline CDR1 reads MNHEY; CDR2 reads SVGEGT. V dropped 4 bases and J dropped 3; count of bases not matched to a gene: 7. The CDR3 nucleotides read TGTGCCAGCAGTTTCCTGCAGACAGGGACAGATACGCAGTATTTT. It is translated as CASSFLQTGTDTQYF.

The V and J genes are TRBV3-1 (or the pseudogene TRBV3-2) and TRBJ2-2, with D perhaps matching TRBD1 (6 bases). Per germline, CDR1 LGHDT and CDR2 YNNKEL (reference sequence). CDR3 length equals 15 residues. V was cut by 3 bases and J by 0 bases, with 8 bases left in between. As DNA, the CDR3 is TGTGCCAGCAGCCATACAGGGACGAACACCGGGGAGCTGTTTTTT. Translation gives CASSHTGTNTGELFF.

This rearrangement joins TRBV24-1 to TRBJ2-3; TRBD2 might be the D (6 bases). Trimming removed 4 bases at V and 3 bases at J, with 7 bases between. In germline, CDR1 is KGHDR, CDR2 SFDVKD. This CDR3 has 13 amino acids. CDR3 sequence: CATSDRGTDTQYF. In nucleotides, the CDR3 is TGTGCCACCAGTGACCGGGGGACAGATACGCAGTATTTT.

CDR3 protein: CASSPTTSFYNEQFF. DNA for the CDR3: TGTGCCAGCAGCCCCACGACTAGCTTCTACAATGAGCAGTTCTTC. This chain uses TRBV3-1 (or the pseudogene TRBV3-2) with TRBJ2-1; 7 bases match TRBD2. This CDR3 comprises 15 residues. CDR1 is LGHDT and CDR2 is YNNKEL in the germline V gene (reference sequence). V was pared by 4 bases and J by 3 bases, with 6 bases of the junction left unmatched.